These T cell receptor beta chains were read from a single sample in a study of Ad26.COV2.S vaccination and SARS-CoV-2 variants. TCRdb keeps only in-frame clones here, not all; method: immunoSEQ multiplex PCR. The sample holds approximately 360,000 clones; about four fifths are singletons and the top ten take around 7.3%. The input for sequencing was peripheral blood, taken in a trial of Ad26.COV2.S vaccine versus placebo. The receptors here all came from a person aged 18-60 years who received the Ad26.COV2.S COVID-19 vaccine or a placebo. Each CDR3 is given with its conserved first and last residue. Each record gives: J gene, D gene, clone size, V gene, CDR3 protein, CDR3 DNA. The D gene is left open where the match is weak. Only part of the rows carry a size: once, few, many, or a class if the clone is expanded.

j_call: TRBJ1-6; d_call: TRBD1; clone_size: -; v_call: TRBV6-1; cdr3_aa: CASSEIRGLNSPLHF; cdr3_nt: TGTGCCAGCAGTGAAATCAGGGGGCTCAATTCACCCCTCCACTTT
j_call: TRBJ2-1; d_call: -; clone_size: -; v_call: TRBV6-5; cdr3_aa: CASSYSPDGNEQFF; cdr3_nt: TGTGCCAGCAGTTACTCCCCGGACGGCAATGAGCAGTTCTTC
j_call: TRBJ1-1; d_call: -; clone_size: -; v_call: TRBV5-4; cdr3_aa: CASSFGGAWAFF; cdr3_nt: TGTGCCAGCAGCTTCGGGGGTGCATGGGCTTTCTTT
j_call: TRBJ1-2; d_call: -; clone_size: once; v_call: TRBV28; cdr3_aa: CASSQEYGGYTF; cdr3_nt: TGTGCCAGCAGTCAAGAATACGGCGGCTACACCTTC
j_call: TRBJ2-7; d_call: -; clone_size: -; v_call: TRBV11-2; cdr3_aa: CASSLAGHEQYF; cdr3_nt: TGTGCCAGCAGCTTAGCCGGACACGAGCAGTACTTC
j_call: TRBJ2-1; d_call: TRBD2; clone_size: -; v_call: TRBV15; cdr3_aa: CATSRDGRGAYNEQFF; cdr3_nt: TGTGCCACCAGCAGAGATGGGCGGGGGGCCTACAATGAGCAGTTCTTC
j_call: TRBJ1-1; d_call: -; clone_size: -; v_call: TRBV5-4; cdr3_aa: CASSLDRGKNSEAFF; cdr3_nt: TGTGCCAGCAGCTTGGACCGGGGCAAAAACTCTGAAGCTTTCTTT
j_call: TRBJ1-5; d_call: TRBD1; clone_size: -; v_call: TRBV15; cdr3_aa: CATSRGGQGRISQPQHF; cdr3_nt: TGTGCCACCAGCAGAGGAGGACAGGGACGAATAAGTCAGCCCCAGCATTTT
j_call: TRBJ1-5; d_call: -; clone_size: -; v_call: TRBV15; cdr3_aa: CATSRDWDQPQHF; cdr3_nt: TGTGCCACCAGCAGAGATTGGGATCAGCCCCAGCATTTT
j_call: TRBJ1-6; d_call: TRBD1; clone_size: -; v_call: TRBV19; cdr3_aa: CASSKDRNSPLHF; cdr3_nt: TGTGCCAGTAGTAAGGACAGGAATTCACCCCTCCACTTT
j_call: TRBJ2-3; d_call: TRBD1; clone_size: -; v_call: TRBV7-8; cdr3_aa: CASSLVPGQGDADTQYF; cdr3_nt: TGTGCCAGCAGCTTAGTCCCGGGACAGGGGGACGCAGATACGCAGTATTTT
j_call: TRBJ1-1; d_call: -; clone_size: -; v_call: TRBV29-1; cdr3_aa: CSVEPQMNTEAFF; cdr3_nt: TGCAGCGTTGAACCACAGATGAACACTGAAGCTTTCTTT
j_call: TRBJ2-7; d_call: -; clone_size: -; v_call: TRBV11-3; cdr3_aa: CASSPTGTSLPSEQYF; cdr3_nt: TGTGCCAGCAGCCCCACCGGGACTTCATTACCCTCCGAGCAGTACTTC
j_call: TRBJ2-2; d_call: -; clone_size: -; v_call: TRBV18; cdr3_aa: CASSPRRASNTGELFF; cdr3_nt: TGTGCCAGCTCACCACGTCGGGCCAGCAACACCGGGGAGCTGTTTTTT
j_call: TRBJ2-6; d_call: TRBD1; clone_size: once; v_call: TRBV4-3; cdr3_aa: CASSHRGTGANVLTF; cdr3_nt: TGCGCCAGCAGCCACAGGGGGACTGGGGCCAACGTCCTGACTTTC
j_call: TRBJ1-2; d_call: -; clone_size: -; v_call: TRBV11-1; cdr3_aa: CASSSRFQGRGGYTF; cdr3_nt: TGTGCCAGCAGCTCACGATTCCAGGGGCGCGGTGGCTACACCTTC
j_call: TRBJ2-7; d_call: -; clone_size: -; v_call: TRBV2; cdr3_aa: CASSPGLGSYEQYF; cdr3_nt: TGTGCCAGCAGCCCAGGACTGGGTTCCTACGAGCAGTACTTC
j_call: TRBJ2-5; d_call: -; clone_size: -; v_call: TRBV28; cdr3_aa: CASSSPGSGLLQETQYF; cdr3_nt: TGTGCCAGCAGTTCCCCTGGGTCGGGACTCCTTCAAGAGACCCAGTACTTC
j_call: TRBJ1-1; d_call: TRBD1; clone_size: once; v_call: TRBV11-2; cdr3_aa: CASSYRTGRTEAFF; cdr3_nt: TGTGCCAGCAGCTACCGGACAGGGCGTACTGAAGCTTTCTTT
j_call: TRBJ1-1; d_call: -; clone_size: -; v_call: TRBV6-2/TRBV6-3; cdr3_aa: CASSLLGTDTEAFF; cdr3_nt: TGTGCCAGCAGCTTACTCGGGACGGACACTGAAGCTTTCTTT
j_call: TRBJ2-1; d_call: TRBD2; clone_size: -; v_call: TRBV6-6; cdr3_aa: CASSRQRGGGNEQFF; cdr3_nt: TGTGCCAGCAGTCGGCAGCGGGGGGGCGGGAATGAGCAGTTCTTC
j_call: TRBJ1-5; d_call: TRBD1; clone_size: -; v_call: TRBV10-3; cdr3_aa: CAISSGQGMNQPQHF; cdr3_nt: TGTGCCATCAGTTCCGGACAGGGAATGAATCAGCCCCAGCATTTT
j_call: TRBJ2-1; d_call: -; clone_size: once; v_call: TRBV11-3; cdr3_aa: CASSPRTQGNNEQFF; cdr3_nt: TGTGCCAGCAGCCCCCGGACTCAGGGGAACAATGAGCAGTTCTTC
j_call: TRBJ2-7; d_call: -; clone_size: few; v_call: TRBV9; cdr3_aa: CASSVARGDGKQYF; cdr3_nt: TGTGCCAGCAGCGTAGCTAGGGGAGACGGGAAGCAGTACTTC
j_call: TRBJ1-1; d_call: -; clone_size: once; v_call: TRBV6-5; cdr3_aa: CASSYDAVYTEAFF; cdr3_nt: TGTGCCAGCAGTTACGATGCGGTTTACACTGAAGCTTTCTTT
j_call: TRBJ1-1; d_call: TRBD1; clone_size: -; v_call: TRBV6-4; cdr3_aa: CASRGQGMDTEAFF; cdr3_nt: TGTGCCAGCAGGGGACAGGGAATGGACACTGAAGCTTTCTTT
j_call: TRBJ2-7; d_call: -; clone_size: -; v_call: TRBV5-1; cdr3_aa: CASSLVGGSYEQYF; cdr3_nt: TGCGCCAGCAGCTTGGTGGGGGGCTCCTACGAGCAGTACTTC
j_call: TRBJ1-5; d_call: TRBD1; clone_size: -; v_call: TRBV19; cdr3_aa: CASYRGRGNQPQHF; cdr3_nt: TGTGCCAGTTACAGGGGGCGAGGCAATCAGCCCCAGCATTTT
j_call: TRBJ2-7; d_call: -; clone_size: -; v_call: TRBV11-3; cdr3_aa: CASSPGMTEEPYEQYF; cdr3_nt: TGTGCCAGCAGTCCCGGTATGACAGAGGAGCCCTACGAGCAGTACTTC
j_call: TRBJ1-1; d_call: -; clone_size: -; v_call: TRBV18; cdr3_aa: CASSPSNLRDGDTEAFF; cdr3_nt: TGTGCCAGCTCACCTTCAAACCTCCGGGACGGGGACACTGAAGCTTTCTTT
j_call: TRBJ2-5; d_call: -; clone_size: -; v_call: TRBV11-3; cdr3_aa: CASSSSSAETQYF; cdr3_nt: TGTGCCAGCAGCTCCTCTAGCGCGGAGACCCAGTACTTC
j_call: TRBJ2-7; d_call: TRBD1; clone_size: -; v_call: TRBV4-3; cdr3_aa: CASSQEGTGVGYEQYF; cdr3_nt: TGCGCCAGCAGCCAAGAGGGGACAGGGGTAGGTTACGAGCAGTACTTC
j_call: TRBJ2-7; d_call: -; clone_size: once; v_call: TRBV18; cdr3_aa: CASSPRSHQSHEQYF; cdr3_nt: TGTGCCAGCTCACCAAGGTCTCACCAAAGCCACGAGCAGTACTTC
j_call: TRBJ1-1; d_call: -; clone_size: -; v_call: TRBV29-1; cdr3_aa: CSVQGVMNTEAFF; cdr3_nt: TGCAGCGTGCAGGGAGTCATGAACACTGAAGCTTTCTTT
j_call: TRBJ1-1; d_call: -; clone_size: -; v_call: TRBV29-1; cdr3_aa: CSAHNGDTEAFF; cdr3_nt: TGCAGCGCTCATAACGGGGACACTGAAGCTTTCTTT
j_call: TRBJ2-2; d_call: -; clone_size: few; v_call: TRBV18; cdr3_aa: CASSTNTGELFF; cdr3_nt: TGTGCCAGCTCTACGAACACCGGGGAGCTGTTTTTT
j_call: TRBJ1-3; d_call: -; clone_size: -; v_call: TRBV5-1; cdr3_aa: CASKRTDVDTIYF; cdr3_nt: TGCGCCAGCAAACGGACGGATGTCGACACCATATATTTT
j_call: TRBJ2-1; d_call: TRBD1; clone_size: -; v_call: TRBV7-9; cdr3_aa: CASNGQGRNEQFF; cdr3_nt: TGTGCCAGCAACGGACAGGGGCGAAATGAGCAGTTCTTC
j_call: TRBJ1-2; d_call: TRBD1; clone_size: -; v_call: TRBV19; cdr3_aa: CASRPGQANYGYTF; cdr3_nt: TGTGCCAGTAGGCCCGGACAGGCCAACTATGGCTACACCTTC
j_call: TRBJ2-3; d_call: -; clone_size: -; v_call: TRBV20-1; cdr3_aa: CSAHTSDTQYF; cdr3_nt: TGCAGTGCTCATACATCGGATACGCAGTATTTT
j_call: TRBJ2-1; d_call: -; clone_size: -; v_call: TRBV27; cdr3_aa: CASSHRGLHDEQFF; cdr3_nt: TGTGCCAGCAGCCATCGGGGGCTACATGATGAGCAGTTCTTC
j_call: TRBJ2-1; d_call: -; clone_size: -; v_call: TRBV7-2; cdr3_aa: CASSLGTVPYNEQFF; cdr3_nt: TGTGCCAGCAGCTTAGGTACAGTTCCCTACAATGAGCAGTTCTTC
j_call: TRBJ1-6; d_call: -; clone_size: -; v_call: TRBV7-9; cdr3_aa: CASSSMDNSPLHF; cdr3_nt: TGTGCCAGCAGCTCAATGGACAATTCACCCCTCCACTTT
j_call: TRBJ2-1; d_call: -; clone_size: -; v_call: TRBV11-2; cdr3_aa: CASSWPLGEQFF; cdr3_nt: TGTGCCAGCAGCTGGCCCCTCGGTGAGCAGTTCTTC
j_call: TRBJ1-2; d_call: TRBD1; clone_size: -; v_call: TRBV5-4; cdr3_aa: CASRFDRENGYTF; cdr3_nt: TGTGCCAGCAGGTTCGACAGGGAGAATGGCTACACCTTC